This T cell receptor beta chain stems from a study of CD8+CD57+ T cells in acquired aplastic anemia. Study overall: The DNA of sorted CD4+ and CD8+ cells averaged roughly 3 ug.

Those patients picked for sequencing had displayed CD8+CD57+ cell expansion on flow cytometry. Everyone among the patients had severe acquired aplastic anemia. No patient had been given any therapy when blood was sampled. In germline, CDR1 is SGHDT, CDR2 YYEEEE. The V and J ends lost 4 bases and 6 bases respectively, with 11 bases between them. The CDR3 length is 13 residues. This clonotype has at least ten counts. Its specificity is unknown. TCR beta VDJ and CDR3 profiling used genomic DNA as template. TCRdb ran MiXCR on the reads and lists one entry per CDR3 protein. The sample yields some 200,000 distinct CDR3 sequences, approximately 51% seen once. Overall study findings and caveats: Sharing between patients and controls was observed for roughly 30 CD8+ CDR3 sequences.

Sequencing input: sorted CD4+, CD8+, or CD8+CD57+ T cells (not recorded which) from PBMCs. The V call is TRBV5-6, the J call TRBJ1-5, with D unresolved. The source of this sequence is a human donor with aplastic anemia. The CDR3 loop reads CASSRAVGQPQHF. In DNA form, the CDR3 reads TGTGCCAGCAGCAGGGCGGTGGGTCAGCCCCAGCATTTT.